A single sample is the source of the 28 T cell receptor beta chains below, sequenced in a study of blood T cell repertoires in COVID-19. TCRdb's table, derived via immunoSEQ multiplex PCR, lists solely in-frame clones and lacks some. The sample yields a few hundred thousand clones, approximately 93% seen once. Sequencing was performed on PBMCs or T cells enriched from blood (not recorded which). The source of these receptors is a woman in her thirties or forties who had been exposed to COVID-19.

The chain carries TRBV4-1 and TRBJ2-7; 10 bases align to TRBD2. Germline loops: CDR1 MGHRA, CDR2 YSYEKL. Trimming removed 4 bases from V and 11 bases from J; junction bases left unmatched: 11. CDR3 size: 14 residues. CDR3 sequence: CASSLLAGRQEKYF. CDR3 DNA: TGCGCCAGCAGCCTACTAGCGGGACGTCAAGAAAAGTACTTC.

The rearrangement joins TRBV12-3 or TRBV12-4 to TRBJ1-1, with D unclear. The CDR3 consists of 12 residues. V was trimmed by 7 bases and J by 5 bases, leaving 11 bases between them. The CDR3 reads CASTTQRTEAFF. CDR3 sequence (DNA): TGTGCCAGCACCACTCAGAGGACTGAAGCTTTCTTT.

V is TRBV4-3 and J is TRBJ2-1; 10 bases map to TRBD2. The V gene's germline CDR1 is LGHNA and CDR2 YSLEER. CDR3 length: 14 amino acids. The trim removed 4 bases at V and 6 bases at J, leaving 3 bases unmatched. The CDR3 bases are TGCGCCAGCAGCCGCGGACTAGCGGTCAATGAGCAGTTCTTC. Amino acids: CASSRGLAVNEQFF.

The J gene is TRBJ2-3, the V gene TRBV9; D is unresolved. Germline lookup yields CDR1 SGDLS and CDR2 YYNGEE. The ends were cut back, 2 bases at V and 1 base at J, with 11 bases in the middle. This CDR3 region has 15 residues. The CDR3 region has the DNA TGTGCCAGCAGCGTGACTCATGGCGGCACAGATACGCAGTATTTT. As protein: CASSVTHGGTDTQYF.

The genes are TRBV18 and TRBJ1-3; 7 nucleotides align to TRBD1. The V and J ends lost 3 bases and 2 bases, in that order; junction bases with no gene match: 4. Germline lookup yields CDR1 KGHSH and CDR2 LQKENI. The CDR3 loop spans 15 amino acids. The CDR3 DNA is TGTGCCAGCTCACCTGACAGGGATACTGGAAACACCATATATTTT. It specifies CASSPDRDTGNTIYF.

The V call is TRBV29-1, the J call TRBJ1-1; no definite D call. Germline V gene lookup returns CDR1 SQVTM and CDR2 ANQGSEA. V lost 5 bases and J lost 5, with 12 bases in between. The CDR3 has 12 amino acids. The CDR3 region is CSVISLGTEAFF. CDR3 in DNA: TGCAGCGTTATTAGCCTCGGGACTGAAGCTTTCTTT.

This chain uses TRBV11-3 with TRBJ1-6; D might be TRBD1 (6 bases). V was shortened by 0 bases and J by 9 bases, with 12 bases between the two germline ends. From germline, CDR1 is SGHNT and CDR2 YENEEA. The CDR3 runs 15 residues. The chain's CDR3 is CASSLDPGAGSPLHF. CDR3 nucleotide sequence: TGTGCCAGCAGCTTAGACCCAGGGGCTGGTTCACCCCTCCACTTT.

This clone was recorded only once. The V gene is TRBV7-2, the J gene TRBJ2-1; 12 nucleotides match TRBD2. Germline CDR1 SGHTA, CDR2 FQGNSA. The junction had 6 bases not matched to a gene; V was cut back by 5 bases and J by 7 bases. The CDR3 is made up of 15 amino acids. The CDR3 reads CASSASGRALNEQFF. DNA for the CDR3: TGTGCCAGCAGCGCTAGCGGGAGGGCCCTAAATGAGCAGTTCTTC.

The genes are TRBV15 and TRBJ1-4; perhaps TRBD1 as D (5 bases). Germline V gives CDR1 LNHNV, CDR2 YYDKDF (reference sequence). The V end lost 2 bases, the J end lost 5 bases, and 18 bases lay between the germline ends. The CDR3 contains 17 residues. This CDR3 reads CATSRTHLRDSNEKLFF. In DNA, the CDR3 is TGTGCCACCAGCAGAACCCATTTACGGGACTCAAATGAAAAACTGTTTTTT. The full variable domain, in which reference TRBV15 and TRBJ1-4 provide the parts outside the CDR3, is DAMVIQNPRYQVTQFGKPVTLSCSQTLNHNVMYWYQQKSSQAPKLLFHYYDKDFNNEADTPDNFQSRRPNTSFCFLDIRSPGLGDTAMYLCATSRTHLRDSNEKLFFGSGTQLSVL.

This clone showed up just a few times. The chain couples TRBV9 to TRBJ1-5; D is uncertain. Per germline, CDR1 SGDLS and CDR2 YYNGEE. V was cut by 4 bases and J by 9 bases, with 14 bases left in between. The CDR3 covers 13 residues. The CDR3 here is CASSPLASGPQHF. As DNA, the CDR3 is TGTGCCAGCAGCCCGCTGGCCTCGGGGCCCCAGCATTTT.

This sequence joins TRBV2 and TRBJ1-5; D may be TRBD1 (6 bases). Germline CDR1 and CDR2: SNHLY and FYNNEI. This CDR3 spans 16 amino acids. V lost 4 bases to trimming and J lost 3 bases, with 16 bases between them. The CDR3 DNA is TGTGCCAGCAGTGGGAAGTCAGGACAGAACAATCAGCCCCAGCATTTT. Encoded protein: CASSGKSGQNNQPQHF.

The V call is TRBV27, the J call TRBJ1-2; 12 bases align to TRBD1. The CDR3 contains 17 residues. CDR1 and CDR2 from the germline V gene are MNHEY and SMNVEV (reference sequence). With V trimmed by 4 bases and J by 4 bases, 10 bases remained unmatched. In DNA, the CDR3 is TGTGCCAGCAGTTCCCGGGACAGGGGGCGTCCAGGCTATGGCTACACCTTC. Translation gives CASSSRDRGRPGYGYTF.

The chain couples TRBV5-6 to TRBJ1-1; maybe TRBD1 (5 bases). This CDR3 has 15 residues. The germline V gene encodes CDR1 SGHDT and CDR2 YYEEEE. V lost 0 bases and J 1 base, leaving 10 bases between the germline ends. CDR3: CASSLDRQGNTEAFF. As DNA, the CDR3 is TGTGCCAGCAGCTTGGATAGGCAGGGGAACACTGAAGCTTTCTTT.

The chain is built from TRBV16 and TRBJ2-3; D might be TRBD1 (5 bases). Germline assignment: CDR1 KGHSY and CDR2 FQNENV. V was shortened by 2 bases and J by 6 bases, with 15 bases between the two germline ends. The CDR3 has 15 residues. CDR3 DNA: TGTGCCAGCAGCCAACAAACAGGACCTGGGGATACGCAGTATTTT. This sequence encodes CASSQQTGPGDTQYF. Looking up the rest from reference TRBV16 and TRBJ2-3 gives the full variable domain: GEEVAQTPKHLVRGEGQKAKLYCAPIKGHSYVFWYQQVLKNEFKFLISFQNENVFDETGMPKERFSAKCLPNSPCSLEIQATKLEDSAVYFCASSQQTGPGDTQYFGPGTRLTVL.

The chain recombines TRBV5-8 with TRBJ1-2; perhaps TRBD1 as D (6 bases). V shed 4 bases and J shed 5 bases, with 18 bases lying between them. CDR1 SGHTS and CDR2 YDEGEE come from the germline V gene. The CDR3 is 15 amino acids. The CDR3 protein is CASSGAGAPAYGYTF. CDR3 DNA sequence: TGTGCCAGCAGCGGCGCAGGGGCCCCTGCGTATGGCTACACCTTC.

This sequence joins TRBV7-3 and TRBJ1-1; 8 bases agree with TRBD1. CDR1 and CDR2 from the germline V gene are SGHTA and FQGTGA. V dropped 5 bases and J dropped 4; count of bases not matched to a gene: 12. The CDR3 spans 16 residues. This CDR3 reads CASSPKHTGGGTEAFF. The DNA of the CDR3 is TGTGCCAGCAGCCCCAAGCACACAGGGGGTGGCACTGAAGCTTTCTTT.

The chain joins TRBV19 to TRBJ1-2; TRBD1 agrees at 12 bases. CDR3 size: 15 residues. With 6 bases clipped from V and 8 bases from J, the junction kept 10 bases outside the gene matches. Germline values: CDR1 LNHDA, CDR2 SQIVND (reference sequence). The CDR3 reads CASSSGTGGFRGYTF. The CDR3 DNA is TGTGCCAGTAGCTCCGGGACAGGGGGCTTTAGGGGCTACACCTTC.

The chain employs TRBV24-1 and TRBJ2-3, with 12 positions matching TRBD2. The CDR3 has 16 amino acids. V gave up 4 bases and J gave up 5 bases; unmatched junction bases: 6. From germline, CDR1 is KGHDR and CDR2 SFDVKD. The CDR3 reads CATSDPLAGGRDTQYF. The CDR3 coding sequence is TGTGCCACCAGTGACCCTCTAGCGGGAGGGAGAGATACGCAGTATTTT.

The rearrangement links TRBV12-3 or TRBV12-4 to TRBJ1-2, with D unclear. The CDR3 is 13 residues long. V was clipped by 2 bases and J by 11 bases, with 15 bases between them. In DNA form, the CDR3 reads TGTGCCAGCAGTTTATTCGGGGTTGAACGGTACACCTTC. As protein: CASSLFGVERYTF.

This sequence joins TRBV5-1 and TRBJ2-3; D might be TRBD2 (7 bases). Trimming shortened V by 0 bases and J by 2 bases, and 13 bases separated the two germline ends. Germline loops: CDR1 SGHRS, CDR2 YFSETQ. This CDR3 spans 16 amino acids. The CDR3 region is CASSLAGAGATDTQYF. In DNA, the CDR3 is TGCGCCAGCAGCTTGGCCGGCGCGGGGGCCACAGATACGCAGTATTTT.

CDR3: CASKMQELNTEAFF. The CDR3 DNA reads TGCGCCAGCAAGATGCAGGAACTGAACACTGAAGCTTTCTTT. This chain uses TRBV5-1 with TRBJ1-1; D is undetermined. CDR1 SGHRS and CDR2 YFSETQ come from the germline V gene. There are 14 residues in the CDR3. Deletions cut 6 bases from V and 0 bases from J, with 12 bases between.

CDR3 region: CASSPGQGTSAGGYTF. CDR3 nucleotide sequence: TGCGCCAGCAGCCCGGGACAGGGGACTTCAGCGGGTGGCTACACCTTC. The chain links TRBV5-1 to TRBJ1-2; TRBD1 matches at 10 bases. With 4 bases clipped from V and 7 bases from J, the junction kept 13 bases outside the gene matches. This CDR3 has 16 residues. CDR1 and CDR2 from the germline V gene are SGHRS and YFSETQ.

V and J are TRBV5-1 and TRBJ1-5; maybe TRBD1 (6 bases). The CDR3 covers 14 residues. V lost 1 base and J lost 6, with 11 bases in between. Germline CDR1 reads SGHRS; CDR2 reads YFSETQ. The CDR3 region has the DNA TGCGCCAGCAGCTTGTCCGTAGGGGGTCAGCCCCAGCATTTT. This sequence encodes CASSLSVGGQPQHF.

The V and J genes are TRBV29-1 and TRBJ1-1; D perhaps matches TRBD1 (6 bases). Trimming shortened V by 5 bases and J by 4 bases, and 26 bases separated the two germline ends. The CDR3 has 17 amino acids. Germline CDR1 and CDR2: SQVTM and ANQGSEA. The CDR3, as DNA: TGCAGCGTTCAAACAGGGCAGGGGTCCGACAGAGGCACTGAAGCTTTCTTT. Its translation: CSVQTGQGSDRGTEAFF.

With respect to this clone: One end of the junction does not line up with germline, which may come from a read error. CDR3 region: CASSPELWTGTYF. CDR3 in DNA: TGTGCCAGCAGCCCGGAACTTTGGACAGGGACTTACTTC. V is TRBV4-2 and J is TRBJ1-2, with 8 nucleotides matching TRBD1. The CDR3 spans 13 residues. Germline CDR1 LGHNA, CDR2 YNFKEQ.

The chain combines TRBV5-1 with TRBJ1-4; D remains unclear. Germline lookup yields CDR1 SGHRS and CDR2 YFSETQ. The V end lost 4 bases, the J end lost 0 bases, and 13 bases lay between the germline ends. The CDR3 loop spans 16 amino acids. The CDR3 coding sequence is TGCGCCAGCAGCCCCGGAGAGTTCACAACTAATGAAAAACTGTTTTTT. Translating it yields CASSPGEFTTNEKLFF. Combining the CDR3 with reference TRBV5-1 and TRBJ1-4 gives the whole variable domain KAGVTQTPRYLIKTRGQQVTLSCSPISGHRSVSWYQQTPGQGLQFLFEYFSETQRNKGNFPGRFSGRQFSNSRSEMNVSTLELGDSALYLCASSPGEFTTNEKLFFGSGTQLSVL.

The chain joins TRBV5-1 to TRBJ2-2, with TRBD2 identical over 9 bases. Germline V gives CDR1 SGHRS, CDR2 YFSETQ. J gave up 4 bases and V 0 bases, and 1 base lay outside the gene matches. The CDR3 has 15 residues. Here the CDR3 reads CASSLGSGSTGELFF. CDR3 nucleotides: TGCGCCAGCAGCTTGGGTAGCGGGAGCACCGGGGAGCTGTTTTTT.

The chain employs TRBV9 and TRBJ2-3; 8 positions agree with TRBD2. The V and J ends lost 4 bases and 6 bases, in that order; junction bases with no gene match: 10. This CDR3 comprises 15 residues. Germline V gives CDR1 SGDLS, CDR2 YYNGEE. CDR3: CASSPWGLEIDTQYF. The CDR3 coding sequence is TGTGCCAGCAGCCCATGGGGACTAGAAATTGATACGCAGTATTTT.